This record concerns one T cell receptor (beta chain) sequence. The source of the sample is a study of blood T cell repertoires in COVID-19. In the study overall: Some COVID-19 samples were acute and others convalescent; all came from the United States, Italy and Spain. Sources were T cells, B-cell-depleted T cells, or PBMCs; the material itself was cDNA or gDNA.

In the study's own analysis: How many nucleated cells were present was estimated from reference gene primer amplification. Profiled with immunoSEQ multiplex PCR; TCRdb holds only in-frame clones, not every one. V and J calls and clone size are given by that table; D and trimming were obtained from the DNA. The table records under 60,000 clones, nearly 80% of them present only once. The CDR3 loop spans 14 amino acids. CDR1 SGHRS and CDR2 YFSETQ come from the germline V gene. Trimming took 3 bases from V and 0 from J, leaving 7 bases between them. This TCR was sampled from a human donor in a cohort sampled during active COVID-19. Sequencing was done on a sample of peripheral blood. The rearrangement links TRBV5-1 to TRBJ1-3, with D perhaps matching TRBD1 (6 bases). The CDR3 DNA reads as TGCGCCAGCAGCTCGGACAGCTCTGGAAACACCATATATTTT. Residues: CASSSDSSGNTIYF.